Below, 3 T cell receptor beta chains from the same sample are listed, as sequenced in a study of blood T cell repertoires in COVID-19. This table comes from immunoSEQ multiplex PCR, and its TCRdb copy is limited to in-frame clones, with some not included. The sample yields roughly 170,000 clones, 75% to 85% seen once. The sample was peripheral blood. All receptors come from a woman aged 55-69 years with COVID-19, enrolled during active disease.

This sequence joins TRBV7-9 and TRBJ2-1, with a possible D match to TRBD1 (6 bases). CDR1 and CDR2 from the germline V gene are SEHNR and FQNEAQ (reference sequence). The CDR3 loop spans 15 amino acids. Trimming removed 2 bases from V and 6 bases from J, with 14 bases in between. For the CDR3, the DNA is TGTGCCAGCAGCTTAAGGGGTCAAGGGGGCAATGAGCAGTTCTTC. It specifies CASSLRGQGGNEQFF.

The genes are TRBV11-3 and TRBJ1-5; maybe TRBD1 (6 bases). The CDR3 runs to 16 residues. V was shortened by 5 bases and J by 9 bases, with 23 bases between the two germline ends. Germline values: CDR1 SGHNT, CDR2 YENEEA. CDR3 sequence reads: CASSPERVQGRRPQHF. CDR3 nucleotide sequence: TGTGCCAGCAGCCCGGAGCGCGTTCAGGGGAGACGGCCCCAGCATTTT.

The V gene is TRBV19, the J gene TRBJ1-5, with 8 bases fitting TRBD1. CDR3 length: 14 amino acids. After removal of 6 bases from V and 2 bases from J, the junction contained 3 bases not matched to a gene. Germline lookup yields CDR1 LNHDA and CDR2 SQIVND (reference sequence). In DNA form, the CDR3 reads TGTGCCAGTAGGACAGGGGTTGGCAATCAGCCCCAGCATTTT. It specifies CASRTGVGNQPQHF.